Below, 17 T cell receptor beta chains from the same sample are listed, as sequenced in a study of shared clonotypes between healthy human individuals (dated by TCRdb to about 2020). Library generation was performed with the immunoSEQ multiplex PCR assay. TCRdb re-hosts the immuneACCESS table, in-frame sequences only. Its copies lack some clones; in the studies checked, an unresolved V gene accounts for under half of them, and the cause for the rest is not known. This sample is represented by approximately 350,000 clones; around 96% of them were singletons. Jointly, the top ten make up 0.32% of the sample. Sequenced material: memory CD8+ T cells sorted from blood. The meaning of the sample's cell subset or site label: CD45RO+ cells pooled with CCR7-negative TemRA cells. The source of these receptors is a young man in good health.

The CDR3 loop is CAWRLAGDTQYF. The CDR3 DNA is TGTGCCTGGAGACTAGCGGGAGATACGCAGTATTTT. The chain links TRBV30 to TRBJ2-3; 9 nucleotides align to TRBD2. J lost 5 bases, V lost 3 bases, and 0 bases had no gene match. Per the germline V gene, CDR1 is GTSNPN and CDR2 is SVGIG (reference sequence). The CDR3 is 12 residues long.

The gene calls are TRBV9 and TRBJ2-2; 13 bases are shared with TRBD2. The CDR3 totals 16 residues. Germline CDR1 reads SGDLS; CDR2 reads YYNGEE. J gave up 7 bases and V 4 bases, and 7 bases lay outside the gene matches. For the CDR3, the DNA is TGTGCCAGCAGCACCCGACTAGCGGGAGGACACGGGGAGCTGTTTTTT. As protein: CASSTRLAGGHGELFF.

The chain joins TRBV11-2 to TRBJ2-4, with 12 bases aligning to TRBD2. V trimming: 3 bases; J trimming: 0 bases; junction bases outside the gene matches: 0. The CDR3 consists of 16 residues. Germline V CDR1 and CDR2: SGHAT, FQNNGV. In nucleotides, the CDR3 is TGTGCCAGCAGCTTGACTAGCGGGAGAGCCAAAAACATTCAGTACTTC. Its translation is CASSLTSGRAKNIQYF.

With respect to this clone: Other DNA sequences in the same sample also yield this CDR3. The chain employs TRBV27 and TRBJ1-4; the D is unclear. CDR3 length: 13 amino acids. Trimming left V 4 bases short and J 5 bases short, with 8 bases between. The germline CDR1 and CDR2 sequences are MNHEY and SMNVEV (reference sequence). The CDR3 sequence: CASSSGGNEKLFF. Written as DNA, the CDR3 is TGTGCCAGCAGTTCCGGAGGGAATGAAAAACTGTTTTTT.

The genes are TRBV27 and TRBJ2-7; 9 positions agree with TRBD1. CDR3 length equals 15 residues. Germline CDR1 and CDR2: MNHEY and SMNVEV (reference sequence). With 6 bases clipped from V and 3 bases from J, the junction kept 9 bases outside the gene matches. CDR3 coding DNA: TGTGCCAGCAGGCGCGGACAGGGGAGGAACTACGAGCAGTACTTC. Translation gives CASRRGQGRNYEQYF.

The chain links TRBV6-5 to TRBJ2-1; 8 bases align to TRBD2. V was pared by 2 bases and J by 14 bases, with 17 bases of the junction left unmatched. Germline V gene lookup returns CDR1 MNHEY and CDR2 SVGAGI. The CDR3 is 16 amino acids. CDR3: CASSYRRPESGSTEFF. DNA of the CDR3: TGTGCCAGCAGTTACCGACGACCTGAAAGCGGGAGCACAGAGTTCTTC.

The chain couples TRBV19 to TRBJ2-2, with 7 nucleotides matching TRBD2. Germline assignment: CDR1 LNHDA and CDR2 SQIVND (reference sequence). CDR3 length: 16 amino acids. With V trimmed by 6 bases and J by 1 base, 8 bases remained unmatched. In DNA, the CDR3 is TGTGCCAGTAGACCGATAGCGGGCTGGAACACCGGGGAGCTGTTTTTT. This sequence encodes CASRPIAGWNTGELFF.

The V call is TRBV19, the J call TRBJ2-7; no definite D call. CDR1 is LNHDA, CDR2 SQIVND, per germline (reference sequence). This CDR3 region has 15 residues. Trimming shortened V by 3 bases and J by 0 bases, and 12 bases separated the two germline ends. CDR3 nucleotide sequence: TGTGCCAGTAGTATGGTCTTAGGGATCTCCTACGAGCAGTACTTC. Its translation is CASSMVLGISYEQYF.

As DNA, the CDR3 is TGTGCCAGCAGTGATCGGGGCCTAGGAAAACTGTTTTTT. It yields the protein CASSDRGLGKLFF. The gene calls are TRBV2 and TRBJ1-4; the D gene is possibly TRBD1 (5 bases). In germline, CDR1 is SNHLY, CDR2 FYNNEI. CDR3 length: 13 residues. The V gene lost 3 bases and the J gene lost 10 bases, with 12 bases spanning the gap.

This chain joins TRBV4-2 and TRBJ2-1, with TRBD2 identical over 7 bases. CDR3 length equals 14 residues. V lost 1 base and J lost 6; bases outside the gene matches: 3. Germline loops: CDR1 LGHNA, CDR2 YNFKEQ. CDR3 protein: CASSQGLALNEQFF. The CDR3 DNA is TGTGCCAGCAGCCAAGGACTAGCCCTCAATGAGCAGTTCTTC.

The rearrangement links TRBV5-1 to TRBJ2-2, with D possibly being TRBD1 (6 bases). The germline V and J ends were trimmed by 3 bases and 7 bases, with 16 bases remaining between them. Per germline, CDR1 SGHRS and CDR2 YFSETQ. CDR3 length: 15 amino acids. CDR3 residues: CASSSRTGYGGELFF. The CDR3 nucleotides are TGCGCCAGCAGCTCCCGAACAGGGTACGGCGGGGAGCTGTTTTTT. Together with reference TRBV5-1 and TRBJ2-2, the CDR3 gives the full variable domain: KAGVTQTPRYLIKTRGQQVTLSCSPISGHRSVSWYQQTPGQGLQFLFEYFSETQRNKGNFPGRFSGRQFSNSRSEMNVSTLELGDSALYLCASSSRTGYGGELFFGEGSRLTVL.

The V call is TRBV10-3, the J call TRBJ2-7; 7 bases line up with TRBD2. Trimming took 7 bases from V and 6 from J; bases not matched to a gene: 6. CDR1 is ENHRY and CDR2 is SYGVKD in the germline V gene. The CDR3 consists of 12 residues. The CDR3 sequence: CAITAGAGEQYF. Written as DNA, the CDR3 is TGTGCCATCACGGCGGGAGCAGGCGAGCAGTACTTC.

V and J are TRBV11-2 and TRBJ1-3; tentatively, D is TRBD1 (5 bases). Germline-derived CDR1 and CDR2 are SGHAT and FQNNGV. V was clipped by 5 bases and J by 4 bases, with 15 bases between them. The CDR3 extends over 15 amino acids. In nucleotides, the CDR3 is TGTGCCAGCAGCCCCATCGCAGGGACCGGAAACACCATATATTTT. Residues: CASSPIAGTGNTIYF.

The chain is built from TRBV11-3 and TRBJ2-1, with TRBD1 matching over 7 bases. The CDR3 is 16 amino acids. The V and J ends lost 4 bases and 6 bases, in that order; junction bases with no gene match: 12. Looked up from germline, CDR1 is SGHNT and CDR2 is YENEEA. The CDR3 sequence is CASSSLASPGGNEQFF. For the CDR3, the DNA is TGTGCCAGCAGCTCGCTAGCATCCCCAGGGGGCAATGAGCAGTTCTTC.

The chain joins TRBV28 to TRBJ2-3; TRBD1 matches at 12 bases. The CDR3 is 17 residues long. Trimming cost V 7 bases and J 9 bases; bases outside gene matches: 17. Germline CDR1 reads MDHEN; CDR2 reads SYDVKM. DNA for the CDR3: TGTGCCAGCACCCACGCGGGACAGGGGGCGATTAGGAGGACGCAGTATTTT. Translated, it gives CASTHAGQGAIRRTQYF.

This clone was found once. This chain joins TRBV5-4 and TRBJ2-2, with D perhaps given as TRBD1 or TRBD2 (5 bases each). This CDR3 contains 14 residues. Trimming stripped 0 bases from V and 7 bases from J, with 10 bases between. CDR1 is SGHNT and CDR2 is YYREEE in the germline V gene (reference sequence). CDR3 nucleotides: TGTGCCAGCAGCTTGGGAGGGGAGAACGGGGAGCTGTTTTTT. This sequence encodes CASSLGGENGELFF.

The chain couples TRBV4-1 to TRBJ2-2; 8 bases are a match to TRBD1. CDR1 and CDR2 from the germline V gene are MGHRA and YSYEKL. The CDR3 contains 15 residues. V was pared by 0 bases and J by 7 bases, with 4 bases of the junction left unmatched. This CDR3 reads CASSQETGVLGELFF. In nucleotides, the CDR3 is TGCGCCAGCAGCCAAGAGACAGGGGTCCTCGGGGAGCTGTTTTTT.